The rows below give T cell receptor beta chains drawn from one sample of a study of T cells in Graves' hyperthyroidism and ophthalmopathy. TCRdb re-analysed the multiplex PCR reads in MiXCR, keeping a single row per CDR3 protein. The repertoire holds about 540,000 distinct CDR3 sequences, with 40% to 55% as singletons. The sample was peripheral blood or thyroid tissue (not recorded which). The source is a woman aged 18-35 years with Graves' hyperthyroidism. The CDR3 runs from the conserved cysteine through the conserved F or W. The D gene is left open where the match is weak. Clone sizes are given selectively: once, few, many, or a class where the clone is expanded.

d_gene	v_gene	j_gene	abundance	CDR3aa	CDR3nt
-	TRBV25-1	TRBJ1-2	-	CASKRDAGNYGYTF	TGTGCCAGCAAAAGGGACGCGGGTAACTATGGCTACACCTTC
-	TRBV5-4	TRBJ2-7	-	CASTSGTPYEEQYF	TGTGCCAGCACCTCGGGGACACCGTACGAAGAGCAGTACTTC
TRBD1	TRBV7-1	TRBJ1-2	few	CASSSNGQGGYGYTF	TGTGCCAGCAGCTCAAACGGACAGGGGGGCTATGGCTACACCTTC
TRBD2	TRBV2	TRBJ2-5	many	CASKVPSGRETQYF	TGTGCCAGCAAGGTTCCTAGCGGAAGAGAGACCCAGTACTTC
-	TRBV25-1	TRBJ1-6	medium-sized	CASSLGLNSPLHF	TGTGCCAGCAGCCTGGGGTTAAATTCACCCCTCCACTTT
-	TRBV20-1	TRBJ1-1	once	CSARATGGNTEAFF	TGCAGTGCTAGAGCGACAGGTGGGAACACTGAAGCTTTCTTT
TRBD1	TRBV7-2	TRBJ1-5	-	CASSLGTGDMAQHF	TGTGCCAGCAGCTTAGGGACAGGCGATATGGCCCAGCATTTT
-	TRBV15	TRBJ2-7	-	CATSRVEGLSYEQYF	TGTGCCACCAGCAGAGTGGAGGGTCTGTCCTACGAGCAGTACTTC
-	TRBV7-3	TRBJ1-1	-	CASSPRGGMNTEAFF	TGTGCCAGCAGCCCCCGTGGGGGAATGAACACTGAAGCTTTCTTT
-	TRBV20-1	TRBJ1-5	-	CSAGWQPQHF	TGCAGTGCTGGGTGGCAGCCCCAGCATTTT
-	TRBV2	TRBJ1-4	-	CATRDNTNEKLFF	TGTGCCACCCGGGACAATACTAATGAAAAACTGTTTTTT
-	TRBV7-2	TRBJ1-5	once	CASSRAWGLNSPQHF	TGTGCCAGCAGCCGTGCCTGGGGGCTGAATTCACCCCAGCATTTT
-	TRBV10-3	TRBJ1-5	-	CASSPGRQPQHF	TGTGCCAGCAGTCCGGGCAGGCAGCCCCAGCATTTT
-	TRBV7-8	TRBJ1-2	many	CASSLEPPGYTF	TGTGCCAGCAGCTTAGAACCCCCGGGCTACACCTTC
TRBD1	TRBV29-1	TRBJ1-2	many	CSVVRQGSNYGYTF	TGCAGCGTCGTTAGACAGGGGTCCAACTATGGCTACACCTTC
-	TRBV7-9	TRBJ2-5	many	CASSLDQYQETQYF	TGTGCCAGCAGCTTAGACCAGTACCAAGAGACCCAGTACTTC
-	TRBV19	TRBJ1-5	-	CASSPGDSHQETQHF	TGTGCCAGTAGTCCCGGTGATAGCCACCAAGAGACCCAGCATTTT
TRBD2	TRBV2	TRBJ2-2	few	CASASGRTGELFF	TGTGCCAGCGCTAGCGGGAGAACCGGGGAGCTGTTTTTT